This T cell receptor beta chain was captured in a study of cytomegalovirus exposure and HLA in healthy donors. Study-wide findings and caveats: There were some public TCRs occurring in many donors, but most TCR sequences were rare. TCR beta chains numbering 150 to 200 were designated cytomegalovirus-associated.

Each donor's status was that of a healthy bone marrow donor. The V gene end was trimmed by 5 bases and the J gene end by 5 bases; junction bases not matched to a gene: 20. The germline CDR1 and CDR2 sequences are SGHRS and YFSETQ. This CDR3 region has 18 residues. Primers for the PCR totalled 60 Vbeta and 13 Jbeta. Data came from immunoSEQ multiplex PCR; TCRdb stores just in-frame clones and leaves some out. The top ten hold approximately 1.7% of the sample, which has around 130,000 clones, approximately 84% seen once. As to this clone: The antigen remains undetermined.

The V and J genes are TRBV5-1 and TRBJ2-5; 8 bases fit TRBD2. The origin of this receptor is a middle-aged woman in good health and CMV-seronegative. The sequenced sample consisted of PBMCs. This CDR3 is CASSSLPMVAGSVETQYF. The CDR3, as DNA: TGCGCCAGCAGTTCCCTGCCTATGGTAGCGGGATCGGTTGAGACCCAGTACTTC.